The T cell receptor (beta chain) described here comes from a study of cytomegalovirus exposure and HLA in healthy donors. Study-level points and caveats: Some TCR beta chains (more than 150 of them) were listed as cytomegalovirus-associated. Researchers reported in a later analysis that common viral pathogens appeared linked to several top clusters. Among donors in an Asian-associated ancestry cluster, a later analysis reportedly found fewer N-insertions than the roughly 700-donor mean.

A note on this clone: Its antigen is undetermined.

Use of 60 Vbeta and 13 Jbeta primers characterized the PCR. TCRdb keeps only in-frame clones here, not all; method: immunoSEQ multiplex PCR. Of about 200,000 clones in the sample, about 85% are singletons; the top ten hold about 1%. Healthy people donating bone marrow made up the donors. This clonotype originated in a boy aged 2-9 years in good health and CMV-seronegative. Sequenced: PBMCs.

The CDR3 here is CASSRPGLIFSYEQYF. The CDR3 DNA is TGCGCCAGCAGTCGTCCAGGACTGATCTTTTCCTACGAGCAGTACTTC. This chain joins TRBV23-1 and TRBJ2-7; D possibly corresponds to TRBD2 (5 bases). TRBV23-1 is sorted into the ORF group, with uncertain function. The CDR3 runs to 16 residues. Trimming pared 4 bases from V and 1 base from J, leaving 17 bases between.